This T cell receptor (beta chain) was found in a study of shared clonotypes between healthy human individuals. Overall study: The plates for each donor numbered three CD4 naive, three CD4 memory, two CD8 naive and one CD8 memory. Overall study findings and caveats: The generation probabilities recorded for non-shared clonotypes fell below those of clonotypes shared by all four donors. Larger richness was generally estimated for naive than memory subsets.

Germline CDR1 is SNHLY and CDR2 is FYNNEI. V was pared by 7 bases and J by 1 base, with 7 bases of the junction left unmatched. This CDR3 has 14 residues. Concerning this clone itself: Antigen unknown. This CDR3 is also generated by other DNA sequences in the sample.

Generated by immunoSEQ multiplex PCR, the TCRdb table keeps only in-frame clones and is missing some. The table lists 2 million to 3 million clones, 80% to 95% of them singletons. The clonotype comes from a young man in good health. Some clones in this sample may be carry-over from other donors' samples. The chain recombines TRBV2 with TRBJ2-7; 7 bases line up with TRBD1. Sequencing was carried out using naive CD4+ T cells from PBMCs. Subset given: CD45RA+ positively selected. The CDR3 reads CASTGQVLSYEQYF. The CDR3 DNA reads TGTGCCAGCACTGGACAGGTGTTATCCTACGAGCAGTACTTC.